A selection of T cell receptor beta chains follows, all from one sample in a study of blood T cell repertoires in COVID-19. Assay: immunoSEQ multiplex PCR; the TCRdb copy retains only in-frame clones and omits some. This sample has about 52,000 clones, with about 81% found just once. The specimen sequenced was peripheral blood. Every receptor here comes from a woman of 80 years or more with COVID-19, enrolled during active disease. Both conserved end residues are part of each CDR3. The D gene is left open where the match is weak. Clone size is stated in some rows and not others, as once, few, many or a class when expanded.

abundance: -; d_gene: -; j_gene: TRBJ2-7; v_gene: TRBV6-5; CDR3nt: TGTGCCAGCAGTTACGGGCGGGGATACGAGCAGTACTTC; CDR3aa: CASSYGRGYEQYF
abundance: -; d_gene: -; j_gene: TRBJ1-2; v_gene: TRBV30; CDR3nt: TGTGCCTGGAGTGTACCCCAGGGGCCTAACTATGGCTACACCTTC; CDR3aa: CAWSVPQGPNYGYTF
abundance: -; d_gene: TRBD2; j_gene: TRBJ2-1; v_gene: TRBV3-1/TRBV3-2; CDR3nt: TGTGCCAGCAGCTCACCTAGGACTAGCGGGAGTCTAGGCGAGCAGTTCTTC; CDR3aa: CASSSPRTSGSLGEQFF
abundance: -; d_gene: TRBD1; j_gene: TRBJ1-1; v_gene: TRBV7-3; CDR3nt: TGTGCCAGCAGCTTAGGACAGGGGGAAGCTTTCTTT; CDR3aa: CASSLGQGEAFF
abundance: -; d_gene: -; j_gene: TRBJ2-2; v_gene: TRBV18; CDR3nt: TGTGCCAGCTCACTGGCAGGGACGAACACCGGGGAGCTGTTTTTT; CDR3aa: CASSLAGTNTGELFF
abundance: -; d_gene: TRBD1; j_gene: TRBJ2-1; v_gene: TRBV15; CDR3nt: TGTGCCACCAGCCGAGATCGACAGGGGTCCTACAATGAGCAGTTCTTC; CDR3aa: CATSRDRQGSYNEQFF
abundance: -; d_gene: TRBD2; j_gene: TRBJ2-7; v_gene: TRBV11-2; CDR3nt: TGTGCCAGCAGCCCCGGGGGGGTGTCAAGCTCCTACGAGCAGTACTTC; CDR3aa: CASSPGGVSSSYEQYF
abundance: -; d_gene: TRBD2; j_gene: TRBJ2-7; v_gene: TRBV19; CDR3nt: TGTGCCAGTAGTCCGGGACTAGCGGGACTTAGCTACGAGCAGTACTTC; CDR3aa: CASSPGLAGLSYEQYF
abundance: -; d_gene: -; j_gene: TRBJ2-1; v_gene: TRBV30; CDR3nt: TGTGCTGGGAGCCGGACTACCTACAATGAGCAGTTCTTC; CDR3aa: CAGSRTTYNEQFF
abundance: -; d_gene: TRBD2; j_gene: TRBJ2-1; v_gene: TRBV19; CDR3nt: TGTGCCAGTAGTATATCAGGATTCGGGACTAGTCTCAATGAGCAGTTCTTC; CDR3aa: CASSISGFGTSLNEQFF
abundance: -; d_gene: -; j_gene: TRBJ1-3; v_gene: TRBV18; CDR3nt: TGTGCCAGCTCGTCCCACTCCGGGAATTCCGGAAACACCATATATTTT; CDR3aa: CASSSHSGNSGNTIYF
abundance: -; d_gene: TRBD1; j_gene: TRBJ1-1; v_gene: TRBV27; CDR3nt: TGTGCCAGCAGTCCAGGGACAGGGGGCAATCTAAGGACTGAAGCTTTCTTT; CDR3aa: CASSPGTGGNLRTEAFF
abundance: -; d_gene: TRBD1; j_gene: TRBJ1-2; v_gene: TRBV9; CDR3nt: TGTGCCAGCAGCAAGGACAGGGACTATGGCTACACCTTC; CDR3aa: CASSKDRDYGYTF
abundance: -; d_gene: TRBD1; j_gene: TRBJ2-7; v_gene: TRBV7-2; CDR3nt: TGTGCCAGCAGCTCACAGCCGACAGGGGTCTCGGCCTACGAGCAGTACTTC; CDR3aa: CASSSQPTGVSAYEQYF
abundance: -; d_gene: TRBD1; j_gene: TRBJ2-1; v_gene: TRBV10-2; CDR3nt: TGCGCCAGCAGTACAGGGGGCCCGTACAATGAGCAGTTCTTC; CDR3aa: CASSTGGPYNEQFF
abundance: -; d_gene: TRBD2; j_gene: TRBJ2-1; v_gene: TRBV7-9; CDR3nt: TGTGCCAGCAGCCCACCGGCGGGAGGGCTGAAAGGTCAGTTCTTC; CDR3aa: CASSPPAGGLKGQFF
abundance: -; d_gene: -; j_gene: TRBJ2-7; v_gene: TRBV29-1; CDR3nt: TGCAGCGTTGAAACCGGGAGTGCGGAGCAGTACTTC; CDR3aa: CSVETGSAEQYF
abundance: -; d_gene: TRBD1; j_gene: TRBJ2-3; v_gene: TRBV6-5; CDR3nt: TGTGCCAGCAGCCGACAGGGGACGAGCACAGATACGCAGTATTTT; CDR3aa: CASSRQGTSTDTQYF
abundance: -; d_gene: -; j_gene: TRBJ1-5; v_gene: TRBV30; CDR3nt: TGTGCCTGGAGCGGGACAACTAAGCCGAATCAGCCCCAGCATTTT; CDR3aa: CAWSGTTKPNQPQHF
abundance: -; d_gene: TRBD1; j_gene: TRBJ2-6; v_gene: TRBV2; CDR3nt: TGTGCCAGCAGTGTCTCCCGTAGGACAGGGGGCGCCGGCGGGGCCAACGTCCTGACTTTC; CDR3aa: CASSVSRRTGGAGGANVLTF
abundance: -; d_gene: TRBD2; j_gene: TRBJ2-1; v_gene: TRBV5-1; CDR3nt: TGCGCCAGCAGCTTGGTCCCCAGCGGGGGTTACAATGAGCAGTTCTTC; CDR3aa: CASSLVPSGGYNEQFF
abundance: -; d_gene: TRBD1; j_gene: TRBJ2-2; v_gene: TRBV15; CDR3nt: TGTGCCACCTCAGGGACAGGGGACCTGACCGGGGAGCTGTTTTTT; CDR3aa: CATSGTGDLTGELFF
abundance: -; d_gene: TRBD1; j_gene: TRBJ2-7; v_gene: TRBV6-5; CDR3nt: TGTGCCAGCAGGTCAGGGGGCGGAAACTCCTACGAGCAGTACTTC; CDR3aa: CASRSGGGNSYEQYF
abundance: -; d_gene: -; j_gene: TRBJ1-5; v_gene: TRBV2; CDR3nt: TGTGCCAGCAGTGGGGAGGGTCAGCCCCAGCATTTT; CDR3aa: CASSGEGQPQHF
abundance: -; d_gene: TRBD1; j_gene: TRBJ1-2; v_gene: TRBV28; CDR3nt: TGTGCCAGCAGTTTAGGGACAGGGTGGGGCTACACCTTC; CDR3aa: CASSLGTGWGYTF
abundance: -; d_gene: TRBD2; j_gene: TRBJ2-1; v_gene: TRBV4-1; CDR3nt: TGCGCCAGCAGCCAAGATAGGTCTAGCGGGAGAGTGAATGAGCAGTTCTTC; CDR3aa: CASSQDRSSGRVNEQFF
abundance: once; d_gene: -; j_gene: TRBJ1-4; v_gene: TRBV19; CDR3nt: TGTGCCAGTAGTATAGAGTCCAGAATCGATGAAAAACTGTTTTTT; CDR3aa: CASSIESRIDEKLFF
abundance: -; d_gene: TRBD1; j_gene: TRBJ2-7; v_gene: TRBV4-2; CDR3nt: TGTGCCAGCAGCCAACCGGGACAGGGGGCCTACGAGCAGTACTTC; CDR3aa: CASSQPGQGAYEQYF
abundance: few; d_gene: TRBD2; j_gene: TRBJ2-5; v_gene: TRBV5-4; CDR3nt: TGTGCCAGCAGCTTGGAGACTAGCGGGAGTGTGGAGACCCAGTACTTC; CDR3aa: CASSLETSGSVETQYF
abundance: few; d_gene: -; j_gene: TRBJ2-2; v_gene: TRBV6-5; CDR3nt: TGTGCCAGCAGTTACTCGCCGGGGGCGAACACCGGGGAGCTGTTTTTT; CDR3aa: CASSYSPGANTGELFF
abundance: -; d_gene: TRBD2; j_gene: TRBJ2-7; v_gene: TRBV7-9; CDR3nt: TGTGCCAGCAGCACTACTAGCGGAACCTACGAGCAGTACTTC; CDR3aa: CASSTTSGTYEQYF
abundance: -; d_gene: TRBD1; j_gene: TRBJ1-1; v_gene: TRBV7-8; CDR3nt: TGTGCCAGCAGCTGGGGACAGGGCGATAAGTCGATCGAGGCTTTCTTT; CDR3aa: CASSWGQGDKSIEAFF
abundance: -; d_gene: TRBD1; j_gene: TRBJ1-3; v_gene: TRBV19; CDR3nt: TGTGCCAGTAGTAAAGGATCCGGGACAGGGGGTGGAAACACCATATATTTT; CDR3aa: CASSKGSGTGGGNTIYF
abundance: -; d_gene: -; j_gene: TRBJ1-5; v_gene: TRBV12-3/TRBV12-4; CDR3nt: TGTGCCAGCAGTTGGGACTTAGGGCAGCCCCAGCATTTT; CDR3aa: CASSWDLGQPQHF
abundance: -; d_gene: TRBD1; j_gene: TRBJ2-7; v_gene: TRBV3-1/TRBV3-2; CDR3nt: TGTGCCAGCAGCCAAGATCTCCAGGACAGGGTAAAACTCTACGAGCAGTACTTC; CDR3aa: CASSQDLQDRVKLYEQYF
abundance: -; d_gene: -; j_gene: TRBJ2-1; v_gene: TRBV7-9; CDR3nt: TGTGCCAGCAGCTTTGCGGGACTCGGGAATGAGCAGTTCTTC; CDR3aa: CASSFAGLGNEQFF
abundance: -; d_gene: -; j_gene: TRBJ1-4; v_gene: TRBV14; CDR3nt: TGTGCCAGCAGCCAAGACAGGGCTTTTGGTGAAAAACTGTTTTTT; CDR3aa: CASSQDRAFGEKLFF
abundance: -; d_gene: TRBD1; j_gene: TRBJ2-5; v_gene: TRBV7-2; CDR3nt: TGTGCCAGCAGCCAATCGACAGGGGTAGAGACCCAGTACTTC; CDR3aa: CASSQSTGVETQYF
abundance: few; d_gene: TRBD2; j_gene: TRBJ2-7; v_gene: TRBV7-2; CDR3nt: TGTGCCAGCAGCGACCGAGCGGGAGTTTTCTACGAGCAGTACTTC; CDR3aa: CASSDRAGVFYEQYF
abundance: -; d_gene: -; j_gene: TRBJ2-2; v_gene: TRBV18; CDR3nt: TGTGCCAGCTCTCCCCGGAACACCGGGGAGCTGTTTTTT; CDR3aa: CASSPRNTGELFF